This is a list of T cell receptor beta chains from one sample in a study of beta chain features in type 1 diabetes. TCRdb's copy holds only in-frame clones and misses some; the assay was immunoSEQ multiplex PCR. The table lists a few hundred thousand clones, 16% of them singletons, with approximately 0.086% in the top ten. The sample consisted of naive CD4+ T cells from blood. The receptors stem from a man aged 25 to 40 with type 1 diabetes. Both conserved end residues are part of each CDR3. Fields, in order: V gene, J gene, D gene, clone size, CDR3 DNA, CDR3 protein. D genes are given only for firm matches. Clone sizes are given selectively: once, few, many, or a class where the clone is expanded.

TRBV30	TRBJ2-5	NA	few	TGTGCCTGGAGCGGGACACCCCAGCGAGAGACCCAGTACTTC	CAWSGTPQRETQYF
TRBV28	TRBJ2-1	NA	NA	TGTGCCAGCAGTTTGGCTTTCAATGAGCAGTTCTTC	CASSLAFNEQFF
TRBV5-1	TRBJ2-5	TRBD2	few	TGCGCCAGCAGCGGGACCTGGACTAGCGGGAGCATTGAGACCCAGTACTTC	CASSGTWTSGSIETQYF
TRBV29-1	TRBJ2-7	TRBD2	NA	TGCAGCGCGGGAGGAGGGAACAACGAGCAGTACTTC	CSAGGGNNEQYF
TRBV5-1	TRBJ2-7	NA	NA	TGCGCCAGCAGCTCGGGACGCGGATCCTACGAGCAGTACTTC	CASSSGRGSYEQYF
TRBV4-1	TRBJ2-4	TRBD1	few	TGCGCCAGCAGCCAAGGGGACAGCTTAGTCCCACGAGCCAAAAACATTCAGTACTTC	CASSQGDSLVPRAKNIQYF
TRBV4-2	TRBJ2-1	NA	few	TGTGCCAGCAGCCAAGATGTAGAACCAGGGACGTCCATGTTCTTC	CASSQDVEPGTSMFF
TRBV7-2	TRBJ2-7	TRBD2	NA	TGTGCCAGCCAAACCGGGGGTAGCGGGAGGAACGAGCAGTACTTC	CASQTGGSGRNEQYF
TRBV5-1	TRBJ2-3	NA	few	TGCGCCAGCAGCCTAGGGGAAAGCACAGATACGCAGTATTTT	CASSLGESTDTQYF
TRBV25-1	TRBJ2-2	NA	NA	TGTGCCAGCAGTCAAGCGGGCTCGAACACCGGGGAGCTGTTTTTT	CASSQAGSNTGELFF
TRBV29-1	TRBJ2-3	NA	few	TGCAGCGCCGGGGATCAGGGTATTTCAGATACGCAGTATTTT	CSAGDQGISDTQYF
TRBV4-3	TRBJ2-7	TRBD1	NA	TGCGCCAGCAGCCAACCAGGACAGGCGTCCTACGAGCAGTACTTC	CASSQPGQASYEQYF
TRBV25-1	TRBJ1-4	NA	NA	TGTGCCAGCAGTGCGACGTCTAATGATGGAAAACTGTTTTTT	CASSATSNDGKLFF